These 24 T cell receptor beta chains share one sample of origin, sequenced in a study of T-cell reconstitution after alpha-beta-depleted transplantation in children. Researchers prepared the TCRbeta library using unique molecular identifiers, the study reports. TCRdb reprocessed the PCR reads via MiXCR and lists one record per CDR3 protein. The table records around 230,000 distinct CDR3 sequences, around a sixth of them present only once. This sample comprised PBMCs, mostly from graft donor cells, obtained 360 days after TCRalphabeta/CD19-depleted stem cell transplant. Receptor source: a male patient aged 2-9 years who had a stem cell transplant for acute lymphoblastic leukemia, so the T cells may come from the graft donor.

In its sample, this clonotype was seen a few times. The V gene is TRBV4-1, the J gene TRBJ1-1; D is unresolved. The ends were cut back, 1 base at V and 11 bases at J, with 17 bases in the middle. Germline V gene lookup returns CDR1 MGHRA and CDR2 YSYEKL. The length of the CDR3 is 14 residues. CDR3 protein: CASSQANSLRWAFF. CDR3 coding DNA: TGCGCCAGCAGCCAAGCCAACAGCCTCCGGTGGGCTTTCTTT.

The genes are TRBV7-9 and TRBJ2-3; D perhaps matches TRBD2 (6 bases). CDR1 and CDR2 (germline): SEHNR, FQNEAQ (reference sequence). This CDR3 is built from 16 residues. Between the trimmed V and J ends, which lost 1 base and 0 bases, there was a span of 11 bases. The CDR3 sequence is CASSLVGRESTDTQYF. The CDR3 region has the DNA TGTGCCAGCAGCTTAGTCGGACGGGAGAGCACAGATACGCAGTATTTT.

This chain connects TRBV2 to TRBJ1-3; D is perhaps TRBD1 (5 bases). The CDR3 runs 14 residues. Germline loops: CDR1 SNHLY, CDR2 FYNNEI. The DNA of the CDR3 is TGTGTCTGCAGATCCGGGACGCATGGAAACACCATATATTTT. It specifies CVCRSGTHGNTIYF. The full variable domain, in which reference TRBV2 and TRBJ1-3 provide the parts outside the CDR3, is EPEVTQTPSHQVTQMGQEVILRCVPISNHLYFYWYRQILGQKVEFLVSFYNNEISEKSEIFDDQFSVERPDGSNFTLKIRSTKLEDSAMYFCVCRSGTHGNTIYFGEGSWLTVV.

This clonotype showed up just a few times. This rearrangement joins TRBV24-1 to TRBJ2-4, with TRBD1 as a possible D gene (6 bases). CDR1 KGHDR and CDR2 SFDVKD come from the germline V gene. The ends were cut back, 2 bases at V and 8 bases at J, with 21 bases in the middle. The CDR3 is made up of 17 amino acids. In nucleotides, the CDR3 is TGTGCCACCAGTGATTCCTCAGGGGCTCCCGTCGGTGACATTCAGTACTTC. This codes for CATSDSSGAPVGDIQYF.

The chain is built from TRBV25-1 and TRBJ1-1; D is undetermined. V lost 7 bases and J 3 bases, leaving 12 bases between the germline ends. In germline, CDR1 is MGHDK, CDR2 SYGVNS. The CDR3 consists of 13 residues. The CDR3 DNA reads as TGTGCCAGCACGTTAACCGAAGACACTGAAGCTTTCTTT. It yields the protein CASTLTEDTEAFF.

This clonotype has a handful of counts. The chain employs TRBV20-1 and TRBJ2-7, with TRBD2 identical over 14 bases. Per the germline V gene, CDR1 is DFQATT and CDR2 is SNEGSKA (reference sequence). CDR3 size: 15 residues. V was pared by 3 bases and J by 2 bases, with 3 bases of the junction left unmatched. This CDR3 is CSARTTSGGAYEQYF. CDR3 sequence (DNA): TGCAGTGCTAGGACGACTAGCGGGGGGGCCTACGAGCAGTACTTC.

V gene TRBV28 combines with J gene TRBJ2-3; possible D gene TRBD1, 6 bases. V was clipped by 5 bases and J by 5 bases, with 26 bases between them. The CDR3 contains 18 residues. Germline CDR1 is MDHEN and CDR2 is SYDVKM. CDR3 sequence: CASSARSSVGGRGDTQYF. The CDR3 DNA follows: TGTGCCAGCAGTGCCAGGAGTTCGGTAGGGGGTAGGGGAGATACGCAGTATTTT.

The gene calls are TRBV7-9 and TRBJ2-3; D not resolved. V was pared by 4 bases and J by 0 bases, with 11 bases between. The CDR3 length is 15 residues. Germline V gene sequence: CDR1 SEHNR, CDR2 FQNEAQ (reference sequence). CDR3 in amino acids: CASSSSQRSTDTQYF. Here the CDR3 DNA reads TGTGCCAGCAGCTCGAGCCAACGGAGCACAGATACGCAGTATTTT.

This clonotype was counted between two and nine times. This chain connects TRBV12-3 or TRBV12-4 to TRBJ2-1, with a weak D call TRBD2 (6 bases). The ends were cut back, 4 bases at V and 7 bases at J, with 17 bases in the middle. The CDR3 runs 15 residues. The CDR3 DNA is TGTGCCAGCAGTTCTCGCGGGACGATCCGAAATGAGCAGTTCTTC. This encodes CASSSRGTIRNEQFF.

V is TRBV20-1 and J is TRBJ2-5; TRBD2 might be the D (5 bases). Germline-derived CDR1 and CDR2 are DFQATT and SNEGSKA (reference sequence). Deletions cut 4 bases from V and 0 bases from J, with 12 bases between. This CDR3 has 14 amino acids. The CDR3 spells CSAKRLAYQETQYF. CDR3 bases: TGCAGTGCTAAGCGGTTGGCATACCAAGAGACCCAGTACTTC.

This sequence joins TRBV14 and TRBJ2-3; possibly TRBD2 for D (6 bases). The V gene lost 4 bases and the J gene lost 6 bases, with 17 bases spanning the gap. The CDR3 is made up of 15 amino acids. Germline assignment: CDR1 SGHDN and CDR2 FVKESK. CDR3 in DNA: TGTGCCAGCAGCCCCCGGGACTTCCCATCGGATACGCAGTATTTT. Translated: CASSPRDFPSDTQYF. Drawing the rest from reference TRBV14 and TRBJ2-3, the complete variable domain is EAGVTQFPSHSVIEKGQTVTLRCDPISGHDNLYWYRRVMGKEIKFLLHFVKESKQDESGMPNNRFLAERTGGTYSTLKVQPAELEDSGVYFCASSPRDFPSDTQYFGPGTRLTVL.

There are a few counts of this clonotype. The chain uses TRBV3-1 and TRBJ1-1; D is unclear. The CDR3 runs to 13 residues. V lost 2 bases and J lost 4, with 8 bases in between. Germline loops: CDR1 LGHDT, CDR2 YNNKEL (reference sequence). The CDR3 DNA follows: TGTGCCAGCAGCCAACTCCGGGGCACTGAAGCTTTCTTT. Its protein product is CASSQLRGTEAFF.

The V gene is TRBV6-2 or TRBV6-3, the J gene TRBJ2-3; D ambiguous. Germline CDR1 is MNHEY and CDR2 is SVGEGT. The CDR3 is 14 amino acids. V lost 7 bases and J lost 1, with 12 bases in between. This CDR3 is CASKLKQRTDTQYF. In DNA, the CDR3 is TGTGCCAGCAAGTTGAAACAACGCACAGATACGCAGTATTTT.

This clonotype was counted only a few times. The chain recombines TRBV15 with TRBJ2-7, with 9 bases identical to TRBD1. V was clipped by 5 bases and J by 1 base; unmatched bases: 6. The CDR3 has 15 residues. Looked up from germline, CDR1 is LNHNV and CDR2 is YYDKDF (reference sequence). The CDR3 region is CATSLGQGISYEQYF. CDR3 nucleotides: TGTGCCACCAGCTTGGGACAGGGTATATCCTACGAGCAGTACTTC.

This clonotype showed up just a few times. V gene TRBV12-3 or TRBV12-4 combines with J gene TRBJ2-5, with D perhaps assigned TRBD1 or TRBD2 (6 bases each). This CDR3 comprises 14 residues. The V end lost 3 bases, the J end lost 4 bases, and 12 bases lay between the germline ends. The CDR3 nucleotides read TGTGCCAGCAGTTTTTCGGGGGCGGGAGAGACCCAGTACTTC. This encodes CASSFSGAGETQYF.

Only a few counts were recorded for this clonotype. The genes are TRBV4-1 and TRBJ2-5; 12 bases match TRBD2. CDR1 MGHRA and CDR2 YSYEKL come from the germline V gene. Trimming at V came to 0 bases and at J to 7 bases, leaving 6 bases not matched to a gene. The CDR3 extends over 16 amino acids. The CDR3 coding sequence is TGCGCCAGCAGCCAAGAGGCTAGCGGGGGGGCCGGGACCCAGTACTTC. It translates to CASSQEASGGAGTQYF.

This clonotype was seen a handful of times. The chain carries TRBV20-1 and TRBJ2-2, with D perhaps TRBD2 (6 bases). Trimming took 5 bases from V and 0 from J, leaving 10 bases between them. Germline V lookup: CDR1 DFQATT, CDR2 SNEGSKA (reference sequence). This CDR3 spans 14 amino acids. DNA of the CDR3: TGCAGTGCTGCGGGACCCGCGAACACCGGGGAGCTGTTTTTT. This encodes CSAAGPANTGELFF.

This clonotype has a handful of counts. V and J are TRBV20-1 and TRBJ1-2, with D perhaps TRBD1 (6 bases). Germline V gives CDR1 DFQATT, CDR2 SNEGSKA (reference sequence). The V end lost 5 bases, the J end lost 8 bases, and 15 bases lay between the germline ends. The CDR3 covers 12 residues. CDR3 bases: TGCAGTGCTGAAAGGCGGGGGCAAGGCTACACCTTC. Residues: CSAERRGQGYTF.

The V gene is TRBV7-9, the J gene TRBJ2-2; tentatively, D is TRBD1 or TRBD2 (5 bases each). The germline CDR1 and CDR2 sequences are SEHNR and FQNEAQ (reference sequence). The V and J ends lost 6 bases and 4 bases respectively, with 15 bases between them. CDR3 length: 15 amino acids. The CDR3 DNA follows: TGTGCCAGCAGTAAAGGCGAGAGGGGCACCGGGGAGCTGTTTTTT. Protein product: CASSKGERGTGELFF.

This clonotype was detected only a few times. The chain couples TRBV5-1 to TRBJ2-7, with D possibly being TRBD1 or TRBD2 (5 bases each). V was shortened by 4 bases and J by 0 bases, with 11 bases between the two germline ends. This CDR3 is built from 14 residues. Germline V gives CDR1 SGHRS, CDR2 YFSETQ. The CDR3 spells CASSPGPSSYEQYF. The CDR3 nucleotides read TGCGCCAGCAGCCCGGGACCGAGCTCCTACGAGCAGTACTTC.

This clonotype came up a few times. The gene calls are TRBV7-2 and TRBJ1-4; D is possibly TRBD1 (5 bases). V was cut by 1 base and J by 3 bases, with 12 bases left in between. The length of the CDR3 is 16 residues. Germline CDR1 is SGHTA and CDR2 is FQGNSA. CDR3 coding DNA: TGTGCCAGCAGCTTAGAGGGGATGGGTTCTAATGAAAAACTGTTTTTT. It is translated as CASSLEGMGSNEKLFF.

In this sample, this clonotype turned up a few times. The chain joins TRBV7-2 to TRBJ2-3, with a tentative D call TRBD2 (5 bases). Germline assignment: CDR1 SGHTA and CDR2 FQGNSA. The V and J ends lost 2 bases and 6 bases respectively, with 12 bases between them. This CDR3 has 14 amino acids. The CDR3 region is CASSLIFSGDTQYF. The CDR3 DNA reads TGTGCCAGCAGCTTAATATTTTCGGGGGATACGCAGTATTTT.

In this sample, this clonotype turned up many times. The rearrangement joins TRBV12-3 or TRBV12-4 to TRBJ2-2; D call uncertain. Deletions cut 3 bases from V and 2 bases from J, with 10 bases between. The CDR3 is 15 amino acids. CDR3 sequence reads: CASSFIRPNTGELFF. Written as DNA, the CDR3 is TGTGCCAGCAGTTTTATCAGACCCAACACCGGGGAGCTGTTTTTT.

This chain connects TRBV28 to TRBJ2-1, with D tentatively TRBD1 (5 bases). The CDR3 has 15 residues. Germline values: CDR1 MDHEN, CDR2 SYDVKM. Between the trimmed V and J ends, which lost 5 bases and 2 bases, there was a span of 13 bases. The CDR3 nucleotides are TGTGCCAGCAGTAAAGGGGTCTCGCCCTACAATGAGCAGTTCTTC. It specifies CASSKGVSPYNEQFF.